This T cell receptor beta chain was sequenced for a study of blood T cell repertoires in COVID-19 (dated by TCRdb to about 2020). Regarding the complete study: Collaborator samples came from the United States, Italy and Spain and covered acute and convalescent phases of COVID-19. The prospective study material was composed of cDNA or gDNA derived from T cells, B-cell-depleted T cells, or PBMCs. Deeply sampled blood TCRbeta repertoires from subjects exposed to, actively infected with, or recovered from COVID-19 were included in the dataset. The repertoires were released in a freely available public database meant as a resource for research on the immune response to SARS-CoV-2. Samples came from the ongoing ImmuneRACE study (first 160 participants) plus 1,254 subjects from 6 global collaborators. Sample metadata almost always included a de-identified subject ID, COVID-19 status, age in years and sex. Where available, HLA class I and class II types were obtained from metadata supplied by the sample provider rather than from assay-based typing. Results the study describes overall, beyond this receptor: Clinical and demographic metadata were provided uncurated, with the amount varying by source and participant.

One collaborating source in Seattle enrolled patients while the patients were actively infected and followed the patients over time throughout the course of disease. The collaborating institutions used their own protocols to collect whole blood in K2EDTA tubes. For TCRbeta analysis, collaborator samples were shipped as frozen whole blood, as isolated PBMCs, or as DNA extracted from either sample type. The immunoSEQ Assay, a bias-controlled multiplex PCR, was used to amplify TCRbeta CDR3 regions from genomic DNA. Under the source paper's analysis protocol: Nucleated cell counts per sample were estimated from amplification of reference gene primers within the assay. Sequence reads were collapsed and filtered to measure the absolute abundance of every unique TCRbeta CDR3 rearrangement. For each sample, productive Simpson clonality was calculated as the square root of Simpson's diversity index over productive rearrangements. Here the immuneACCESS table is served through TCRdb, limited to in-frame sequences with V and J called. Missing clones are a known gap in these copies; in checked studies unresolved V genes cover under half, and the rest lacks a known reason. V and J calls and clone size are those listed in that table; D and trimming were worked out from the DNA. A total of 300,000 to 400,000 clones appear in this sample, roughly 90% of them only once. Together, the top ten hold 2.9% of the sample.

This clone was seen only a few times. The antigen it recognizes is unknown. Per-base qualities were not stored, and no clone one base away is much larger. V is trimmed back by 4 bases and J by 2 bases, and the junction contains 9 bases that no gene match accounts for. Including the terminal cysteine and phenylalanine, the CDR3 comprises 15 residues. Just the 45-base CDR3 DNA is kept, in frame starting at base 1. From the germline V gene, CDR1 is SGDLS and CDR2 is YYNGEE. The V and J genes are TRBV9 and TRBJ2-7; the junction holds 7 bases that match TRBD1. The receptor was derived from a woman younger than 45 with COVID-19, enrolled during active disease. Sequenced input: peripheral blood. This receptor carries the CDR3 CASSLKTGVPYEQYF. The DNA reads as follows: TGTGCCAGCAGCCTTAAAACAGGGGTCCCCTACGAGCAGTACTTC.